The 11 T cell receptor beta chains given below trace back to one sample, sequenced in a study of PD-1 blockade in classical Hodgkin lymphoma. Produced via immunoSEQ multiplex PCR; TCRdb's table is partial and in-frame only. Of just under 20,000 clones detected, less than 85% appear once; the ten largest clones hold roughly 2.7%. Described time point: cycle 4 day 1 (C4D1), after six to seven weeks of nivolumab. Brentuximab vedotin exposure varied, and every patient relapsed after autologous stem cell transplantation. Using magnetic negative selection, the CD4+ T cells were separated out of thawed PBMCs. Sequencing was performed on CD4+ T cells from blood, taken before the fourth cycle of nivolumab. The source of these receptors is a human donor with classical Hodgkin lymphoma.

The chain has TRBV19 and TRBJ1-6, with a weak D call TRBD1 (6 bases). Germline V gene data show CDR1 as LNHDA and CDR2 as SQIVND (reference sequence). This CDR3 has 14 amino acids. V was pared by 3 bases and J by 11 bases, with 14 bases between. Here the CDR3 DNA reads TGTGCCAGTAGTATTTCAGGGGTTGGCGCACCCCTCCACTTT. Protein product: CASSISGVGAPLHF.

The rearrangement uses TRBV7-8 and TRBJ1-2; D perhaps matches TRBD1 (6 bases). The V and J ends lost 5 bases and 4 bases respectively, with 11 bases between them. This CDR3 region has 13 residues. CDR1 and CDR2 (germline): SGHVS, FQNEAQ. Written as DNA, the CDR3 is TGTGCCAGCAGCAGGGACATCAGCTATGGCTACACCTTC. It codes for CASSRDISYGYTF.

The J gene is TRBJ1-4, the V gene TRBV28, with no clear D. Germline values: CDR1 MDHEN, CDR2 SYDVKM. Between the trimmed V and J ends, which lost 10 bases and 0 bases, there was a span of 9 bases. This CDR3 contains 13 residues. For the CDR3, the DNA is TGTGCCATACGACGGTCAACTAATGAAAAACTGTTTTTT. Translation: CAIRRSTNEKLFF.

This chain links TRBV2 with TRBJ2-2; 12 nucleotides align to TRBD1. The CDR3 covers 15 residues. Germline trimming cut 7 bases from V and 6 bases from J; bases unmatched to any gene: 6. The V gene's germline CDR1 is SNHLY and CDR2 FYNNEI. CDR3 loop: CASISGTGGAGELFF. CDR3 coding DNA: TGTGCCAGCATATCCGGGACAGGGGGCGCCGGGGAGCTGTTTTTT.

The V and J genes are TRBV2 and TRBJ2-7, with TRBD2 matching over 10 bases. The length of the CDR3 is 16 residues. The ends lost 2 bases at V and 5 bases at J; junction bases unmatched: 9. Germline CDR1 reads SNHLY; CDR2 reads FYNNEI. The CDR3 DNA reads as TGTGCCAGCAGTGAAATTCGGCTAGCGGGAGTCCACGAGCAGTACTTC. This gives the protein CASSEIRLAGVHEQYF.

The chain carries TRBV5-4 and TRBJ2-4; 7 bases match TRBD1. The V and J ends lost 4 bases and 6 bases, in that order; junction bases with no gene match: 7. CDR3 size: 14 residues. Germline V gene sequence: CDR1 SGHNT, CDR2 YYREEE (reference sequence). CDR3: CASSPARDRNIQYF. The DNA for the CDR3 is TGTGCCAGCAGCCCCGCCCGGGACAGAAACATTCAGTACTTC. Filled out from reference TRBV5-4 and TRBJ2-4, the complete variable domain reads ETGVTQSPTHLIKTRGQQVTLRCSSQSGHNTVSWYQQALGQGPQFIFQYYREEENGRGNFPPRFSGLQFPNYSSELNVNALELDDSALYLCASSPARDRNIQYFGAGTRLSVL.

The chain links TRBV4-1 to TRBJ2-3; D might be TRBD2 (5 bases). CDR3 length: 13 amino acids. The V end was cut by 4 bases, the J end by 8 bases, with 13 bases between. The germline CDR1 and CDR2 sequences are MGHRA and YSYEKL. The CDR3 nucleotides read TGCGCCAGCAGCCGGGAGCTTTTCGGTACGCAGTATTTT. This codes for CASSRELFGTQYF.

The chain employs TRBV5-4 and TRBJ2-2; TRBD1 aligns across 7 bases. V was clipped by 4 bases and J by 7 bases; unmatched bases: 7. This CDR3 is built from 14 residues. In germline, CDR1 is SGHNT, CDR2 YYREEE (reference sequence). The CDR3 nucleotides read TGTGCCAGCAGCCCAGGACAGGTTGGCGGGGAGCTGTTTTTT. Amino acids: CASSPGQVGGELFF.

V usage is TRBV5-1 and J usage is TRBJ1-1; D is possibly TRBD1 (5 bases). Trimming shortened V by 4 bases and J by 3 bases, and 25 bases separated the two germline ends. The CDR3 totals 18 residues. CDR1 is SGHRS and CDR2 is YFSETQ in the germline V gene. The DNA for the CDR3 is TGCGCCAGCAGCGTTTCGGGGACCACCTTCGGATGGTACACTGAAGCTTTCTTT. This gives the protein CASSVSGTTFGWYTEAFF.

The chain uses TRBV29-1 and TRBJ2-3; D unresolved. V was pared by 5 bases and J by 3 bases, with 6 bases between. Germline V lookup: CDR1 SQVTM, CDR2 ANQGSEA. The CDR3 length is 11 residues. The DNA of the CDR3 is TGCAGCGTTTCACAGACAGATACGCAGTATTTT. Amino acid sequence: CSVSQTDTQYF.

The gene calls are TRBV19 and TRBJ1-1; TRBD1 might be the D (5 bases). The CDR3 spans 14 residues. CDR1 is LNHDA and CDR2 is SQIVND in the germline V gene (reference sequence). Between the trimmed V and J ends, which lost 1 base and 5 bases, there was a span of 11 bases. CDR3 amino acids: CASSIVQGGTEAFF. The CDR3 DNA follows: TGTGCCAGTAGTATAGTTCAGGGAGGAACTGAAGCTTTCTTT. The variable domain in full, completed from reference TRBV19 and TRBJ1-1, reads DGGITQSPKYLFRKEGQNVTLSCEQNLNHDAMYWYRQDPGQGLRLIYYSQIVNDFQKGDIAEGYSVSREKKESFPLTVTSAQKNPTAFYLCASSIVQGGTEAFFGQGTRLTVV.